This T cell receptor beta chain was retrieved from a study of human T cells and chemical hapten exposure. Study in general: The variation in per-sample TCR yields arose mainly from small differences in pooled library volumes.

In this sample, this clonotype turned up a few times. Germline lookup yields CDR1 MGHRA and CDR2 YSYEKL. The CDR3 totals 12 residues. Trimming shortened V by 0 bases and J by 7 bases, and 3 bases separated the two germline ends. The library tagged individual cDNA molecules with unique molecular identifiers. TCRdb reprocessed the RACE reads via MiXCR and lists one record per CDR3 protein. The sample comprises under 400,000 distinct CDR3 sequences, approximately 5.1% of which are singletons, and 2.6% rests with the top ten. Indicated time point: pre-sensitization, week 0. As for treatment: therapeutic diphenylcyclopropenone sensitization with weekly scalp DPC. Alopecia patients between 18 and 70 years old and suitable for DPC were used as donors.

The V gene is TRBV4-1, the J gene TRBJ2-2; D ambiguous. The sequencing here drew on whole blood, taken in connection with sensitization to the hapten diphenylcyclopropenone (DPC). The receptor was isolated from a woman aged 45-65 years with alopecia areata. Some clones in this sample may be carry-over from other donors' samples. CDR3 DNA: TGCGCCAGCAGCCAAGATGTCGGGGAGCTGTTTTTT. This sequence encodes CASSQDVGELFF.